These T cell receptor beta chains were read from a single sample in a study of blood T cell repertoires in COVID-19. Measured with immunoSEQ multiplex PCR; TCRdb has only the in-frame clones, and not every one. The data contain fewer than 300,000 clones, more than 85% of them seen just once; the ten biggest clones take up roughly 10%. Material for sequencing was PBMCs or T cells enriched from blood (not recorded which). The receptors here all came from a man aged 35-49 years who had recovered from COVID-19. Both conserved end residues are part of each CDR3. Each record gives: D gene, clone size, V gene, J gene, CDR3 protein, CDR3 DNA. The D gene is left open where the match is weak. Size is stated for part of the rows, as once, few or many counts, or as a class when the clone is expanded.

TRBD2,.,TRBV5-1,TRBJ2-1,CASSLDPSGRGSNEQFF,TGCGCCAGCAGCTTGGATCCTAGCGGGAGAGGGTCGAATGAGCAGTTCTTC
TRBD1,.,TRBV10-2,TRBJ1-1,CASSEGTGAGVEAFF,TGCGCCAGCAGTGAGGGGACAGGGGCGGGGGTTGAAGCTTTCTTT
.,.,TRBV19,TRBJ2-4,CASSTTRRETGKNIQYF,TGTGCCAGTAGTACAACTAGGAGGGAGACGGGGAAAAACATTCAGTACTTC
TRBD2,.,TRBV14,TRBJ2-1,CASSHRGTSERYNEQFF,TGTGCCAGCAGCCATCGTGGGACTAGCGAGAGGTACAATGAGCAGTTCTTC
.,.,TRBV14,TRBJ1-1,CASSQVGFLEAFF,TGTGCCAGCAGCCAAGTCGGTTTCCTTGAAGCTTTCTTT
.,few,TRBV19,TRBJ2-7,CASSNQVSSYEQYF,TGTGCCAGTAGTAACCAGGTCAGCTCCTACGAGCAGTACTTC
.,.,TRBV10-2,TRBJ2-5,CASSAPQAQETQYF,TGCGCCAGCAGTGCCCCTCAAGCCCAAGAGACCCAGTACTTC
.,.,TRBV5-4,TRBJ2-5,CASSFVQEETQYF,TGTGCCAGCAGCTTCGTACAGGAAGAGACCCAGTACTTC
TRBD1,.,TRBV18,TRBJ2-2,CASSLRDRRNTGELFF,TGTGCCAGCTCACTAAGGGACAGGAGGAACACCGGGGAGCTGTTTTTT
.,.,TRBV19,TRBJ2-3,CASSISGIEDTQYF,TGTGCCAGTAGTATCTCAGGGATTGAAGATACGCAGTATTTT
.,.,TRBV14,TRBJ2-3,CASSQAYIAGATDTQYF,TGTGCCAGCAGCCAAGCCTATATCGCGGGGGCCACAGATACGCAGTATTTT
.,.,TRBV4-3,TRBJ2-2,CASSQDTGMGTGELFF,TGCGCCAGCAGCCAAGATACGGGGATGGGCACCGGGGAGCTGTTTTTT
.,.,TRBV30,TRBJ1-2,CAWLGGPVLNYGYTF,TGTGCCTGGTTAGGGGGACCTGTTCTTAACTATGGCTACACCTTC
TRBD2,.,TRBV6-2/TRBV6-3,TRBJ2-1,CASSRQGLAGQFSSYNEQFF,TGTGCCAGCAGTCGTCAGGGACTAGCGGGCCAATTCAGCTCCTACAATGAGCAGTTCTTC
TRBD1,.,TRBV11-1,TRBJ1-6,CASSDRVLNNSPLHF,TGTGCCAGCAGCGACAGGGTTTTGAATAATTCACCCCTCCACTTT
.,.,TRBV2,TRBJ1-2,CASSEVAILYGYTF,TGTGCCAGCAGTGAAGTAGCGATTCTCTATGGCTACACCTTC
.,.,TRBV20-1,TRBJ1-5,CSASGRALGNQPQHF,TGCAGTGCTAGTGGCAGGGCTCTCGGCAATCAGCCCCAGCATTTT
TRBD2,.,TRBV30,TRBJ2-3,CAWRSPGLAGGTDTQYF,TGTGCCTGGAGGTCACCGGGACTAGCGGGGGGCACAGATACGCAGTATTTT
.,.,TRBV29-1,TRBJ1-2,CSVDKQASNGGYTF,TGCAGCGTCGACAAACAGGCCTCAAACGGCGGCTACACCTTC
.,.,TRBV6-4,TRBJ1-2,CASSDSPGGGYGYTF,TGTGCCAGCAGTGACTCCCCGGGAGGGGGATATGGCTACACCTTC
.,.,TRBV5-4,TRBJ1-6,CASSFYRVGDSPLHF,TGTGCCAGCAGCTTCTACAGGGTGGGAGATTCACCCCTCCACTTT
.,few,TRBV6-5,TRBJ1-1,CASTGSGWTEAFF,TGTGCCAGCACCGGCAGCGGGTGGACTGAAGCTTTCTTT